This entry lists 20 T cell receptor beta chains sequenced from one sample in a study of blood T cells in healthy people across ages. Together with a sample-barcoded 5' primer, a J-beta primer mix was included in a second PCR lasting about 6 to 11 cycles. MiXCR, applied by TCRdb to the 5' RACE reads, yields one record per CDR3 protein. The sample contains about 500,000 distinct CDR3 sequences, about 25% of which appear only once. The sample was also reused in another study, on T cells of mothers and their children.

The source material was blood. The receptors were gathered from a boy between 10 and 17 years old in good health.

The chain joins TRBV29-1 to TRBJ2-1, with 13 bases identical to TRBD2. Per the germline V gene, CDR1 is SQVTM and CDR2 is ANQGSEA. Germline trimming cut 7 bases from V and 5 bases from J; bases unmatched to any gene: 5. The CDR3 has 14 residues. CDR3 region: CSAMGLAGHNEQFF. In DNA form, the CDR3 reads TGCAGCGCCATGGGACTAGCGGGACACAATGAGCAGTTCTTC.

This clonotype was recorded a few times. The chain combines TRBV7-2 with TRBJ2-5; D is unresolved. From germline, CDR1 is SGHTA and CDR2 FQGNSA. Trimming shortened V by 4 bases and J by 5 bases, and 11 bases separated the two germline ends. The CDR3 is 13 residues long. CDR3 sequence: CASSSPPLETQYF. The CDR3, as DNA: TGTGCCAGCAGCTCACCGCCACTTGAGACCCAGTACTTC.

This clonotype was recorded a few times. The chain recombines TRBV11-2 with TRBJ2-2; D is possibly TRBD1 (5 bases). Germline V gives CDR1 SGHAT, CDR2 FQNNGV. The CDR3 runs 17 residues. Trimming took off 5 bases at V and 0 bases at J, with 16 bases between the two ends. The CDR3 nucleotides read TGTGCCAGCAGCCGAGTTATGGGGCTACCGAACACCGGGGAGCTGTTTTTT. Amino acids: CASSRVMGLPNTGELFF.

This clonotype was seen a few times. The J gene is TRBJ2-3, the V gene TRBV29-1; D could derive from TRBD1 or TRBD2 (5 bases each). Per the germline V gene, CDR1 is SQVTM and CDR2 is ANQGSEA. Trimming removed 4 bases from V and 3 bases from J, with 11 bases in between. CDR3 size: 13 residues. DNA of the CDR3: TGCAGCGTTGGGTGGGGGTCTACAGATACGCAGTATTTT. Amino acids: CSVGWGSTDTQYF.

This clonotype has only a few counts. This chain uses TRBV7-2 with TRBJ1-4; D is unresolved. Trimming took 5 bases from V and 4 from J, leaving 11 bases between them. CDR3 length: 14 residues. Germline CDR1 SGHTA, CDR2 FQGNSA. The CDR3 DNA follows: TGTGCCAGCAGCCTCCTCGGACTTAATGAAAAACTGTTTTTT. Encoded protein: CASSLLGLNEKLFF.

The chain recombines TRBV7-9 with TRBJ2-5; 14 nucleotides match TRBD2. After removal of 3 bases from V and 3 bases from J, the junction contained 6 bases not matched to a gene. This CDR3 comprises 17 residues. The V gene's germline CDR1 is SEHNR and CDR2 FQNEAQ (reference sequence). The CDR3 is CASSFPLGLAGEETQYF. The CDR3 DNA follows: TGTGCCAGCAGCTTCCCCCTGGGACTAGCGGGGGAAGAGACCCAGTACTTC.

The chain recombines TRBV20-1 with TRBJ2-1; D is uncertain. CDR1 DFQATT and CDR2 SNEGSKA come from the germline V gene (reference sequence). The germline V and J ends were trimmed by 0 bases and 0 bases, with 15 bases remaining between them. The CDR3 consists of 17 residues. The DNA for the CDR3 is TGCAGTGCTAGAGATCGTAACTTGGACCGCTCCTACAATGAGCAGTTCTTC. Translation gives CSARDRNLDRSYNEQFF.

The chain combines TRBV19 with TRBJ1-2, with TRBD1 identical over 8 bases. V trimming: 3 bases; J trimming: 7 bases; junction bases outside the gene matches: 7. Germline V CDR1 and CDR2: LNHDA, SQIVND (reference sequence). The CDR3 runs to 14 residues. CDR3 sequence (DNA): TGTGCCAGTAGTATTTTTGGACAGGGCGGTGGCTACACCTTC. It yields the protein CASSIFGQGGGYTF. Full variable domain (remainder filled in from reference TRBV19 and TRBJ1-2): DGGITQSPKYLFRKEGQNVTLSCEQNLNHDAMYWYRQDPGQGLRLIYYSQIVNDFQKGDIAEGYSVSREKKESFPLTVTSAQKNPTAFYLCASSIFGQGGGYTFGSGTRLTVV.

This chain uses TRBV15 with TRBJ1-2; D unclear. In germline, CDR1 is LNHNV, CDR2 YYDKDF (reference sequence). Trimming took off 0 bases at V and 8 bases at J, with 13 bases between the two ends. CDR3 length: 14 residues. The DNA of the CDR3 is TGTGCCACCAGCAGAGATTTCGGGTTTGGCGGCTACACCTTC. It yields the protein CATSRDFGFGGYTF.

This clonotype was seen only a few times. At one of its ends the junction is not consistent with the germline gene, which may arise from a read error. The chain employs TRBV6-2 or TRBV6-3 and TRBJ1-4; 7 bases agree with TRBD1. Germline-derived CDR1 and CDR2 are MNHEY and SVGEGT. The CDR3 length is 14 residues. CDR3 protein: CASTRGATNEKLFF. CDR3 in DNA: TGCGCCAGCACCAGGGGGGCAACTAATGAAAAACTGTTTTTT.

This chain connects TRBV12-5 to TRBJ2-5; 12 bases fit TRBD2. Germline CDR1 reads LGHNT; CDR2 reads FRNRAP. Trimming at V came to 3 bases and at J to 3 bases, leaving 2 bases not matched to a gene. The CDR3 consists of 15 residues. CDR3 protein: CASGFWTSGKETQYF. The CDR3 region has the DNA TGTGCTAGTGGTTTCTGGACTAGCGGGAAAGAGACCCAGTACTTC.

The V and J genes are TRBV6-5 and TRBJ2-1; D perhaps matches TRBD2 (5 bases). This CDR3 spans 16 amino acids. V was trimmed by 6 bases and J by 0 bases, leaving 15 bases between them. The V gene's germline CDR1 is MNHEY and CDR2 SVGAGI. CDR3 amino acids: CASRGVGVSSYNEQFF. As DNA, the CDR3 is TGTGCCAGCAGAGGAGTCGGGGTCAGCTCCTACAATGAGCAGTTCTTC.

This clonotype turned up a few times. The V and J genes are TRBV28 and TRBJ1-3, with D perhaps TRBD1 (5 bases). The CDR3 is 17 amino acids. Trimming cost V 1 base and J 0 bases, with 13 bases left between them. The germline V gene encodes CDR1 MDHEN and CDR2 SYDVKM. CDR3 in amino acids: CASSLFKRGSSGNTIYF. In DNA, the CDR3 is TGTGCCAGCAGTTTATTTAAAAGGGGAAGCTCTGGAAACACCATATATTTT.

This sequence joins TRBV29-1 and TRBJ1-2; D unresolved. The CDR3 extends over 13 amino acids. The V and J ends lost 4 bases and 4 bases respectively, with 13 bases between them. Germline V gene lookup returns CDR1 SQVTM and CDR2 ANQGSEA. The CDR3 protein is CSVGGAEFYGYTF. CDR3 sequence (DNA): TGCAGCGTTGGAGGCGCGGAATTCTATGGCTACACCTTC.

The sample holds a few counts of this clonotype. The chain couples TRBV4-2 to TRBJ2-2; 11 bases are a match to TRBD2. The CDR3 has 17 amino acids. Trimming removed 0 bases from V and 3 bases from J; junction bases left unmatched: 3. Looked up from germline, CDR1 is LGHNA and CDR2 is YNFKEQ. CDR3 in amino acids: CASSQETSGGYTGELFF. CDR3 coding DNA: TGTGCCAGCAGCCAAGAAACTAGCGGGGGATACACCGGGGAGCTGTTTTTT.

J is TRBJ2-5 and V is TRBV14; a possible D gene is TRBD1 (6 bases). The better agreement between TRBJ2-7 and the DNA end casts doubt on the J call. Germline CDR1 is SGHDN and CDR2 is FVKESK. The CDR3 has 15 residues. CDR3 DNA: TGTGCCAGCAGCCGAGACCGGGACACGGACTACGAGCAGTACTTC. This codes for CASSRDRDTDYEQYF.

V usage is TRBV27 and J usage is TRBJ1-1, with D uncertain. CDR3 length: 12 residues. V was cut by 4 bases and J by 8 bases, with 11 bases left in between. CDR1 and CDR2 (germline): MNHEY, SMNVEV (reference sequence). CDR3 loop: CASSWVPSEAFF. The CDR3 DNA reads TGTGCCAGCAGTTGGGTCCCTAGCGAAGCTTTCTTT.

In this sample, this clonotype turned up a few times. This chain links TRBV6-5 with TRBJ1-5, with D possibly being TRBD1 (5 bases). CDR3 length: 15 residues. Per the germline V gene, CDR1 is MNHEY and CDR2 is SVGAGI. Trimming removed 7 bases at V and 0 bases at J, with 13 bases between. The CDR3 coding sequence is TGTGCCAGCAATCCCGACAGCTATAGCAATCAGCCCCAGCATTTT. Translated, it gives CASNPDSYSNQPQHF.

This clonotype was seen at least ten times. This chain joins TRBV6-2 or TRBV6-3 and TRBJ2-2, with D tentatively TRBD1 (5 bases). Germline assignment: CDR1 MNHEY and CDR2 SVGEGT. The V end lost 6 bases, the J end lost 6 bases, and 14 bases lay between the germline ends. CDR3 length equals 14 residues. CDR3 loop: CASSPRPGPGELFF. The CDR3 DNA sequence: TGTGCCAGCAGCCCGAGGCCAGGGCCCGGGGAGCTGTTTTTT.

This clonotype was counted only a few times. V is TRBV28 and J is TRBJ2-6; 7 bases are shared with TRBD1. V trimming: 5 bases; J trimming: 4 bases; junction bases outside the gene matches: 5. Germline values: CDR1 MDHEN, CDR2 SYDVKM. The CDR3 totals 15 residues. The CDR3 reads CASSTGARGANVLTF. CDR3 in DNA: TGTGCCAGCAGTACAGGGGCGAGGGGGGCCAACGTCCTGACTTTC.